This record looks at one T cell receptor (beta chain) sequence and its context. The target antigen is unknown. Germline V gene data show CDR1 as MRHNA and CDR2 as SNTAGT. CDR3 size: 13 residues. V lost 5 bases, J lost 11 bases, and 18 bases lay in between. With 60 Vbeta and 13 Jbeta primers, the PCR was carried out. This table comes from immunoSEQ multiplex PCR, and its TCRdb copy is limited to in-frame clones, with some not included. The ten top clones account for approximately 1.9%, within a sample of approximately 130,000 clones. The sample comes from a study of cytomegalovirus exposure and HLA in healthy donors. Study summary: Of around 400 genotyped donors, 81% grouped in the Caucasian-associated ancestry cluster.

Regarding the study as a whole: Later examination showed HLA-associated TCR beta chains had greater clonal expansion than equally common others.

V is TRBV6-4 and J is TRBJ1-1; possibly TRBD1 for D (5 bases). The sample comprised PBMCs. The source is a woman aged 55 to 70 in good health and CMV-seronegative. CDR3 nucleotide sequence: TGTGCCAGCAGTACCAGGGAGGGGACGGAGGCTTTCTTT. Its translation is CASSTREGTEAFF.